The 29 T cell receptor beta chains below come from one sample, sequenced in a study of CD8 T cells in Susac syndrome. Reverse transcription of roughly 0.45 to 1 ug RNA was carried out with random hexamers. One entry per CDR3 protein results from TCRdb running MiXCR on the immunoSEQ multiplex PCR reads. The table shows about 200,000 distinct CDR3 sequences, with 90% to 95% occurring only once. Sequencing was carried out using CD4+ T cells from PBMCs. These receptors were collected from a human donor with Susac syndrome.

This clonotype was picked up a small number of times. The chain couples TRBV6-6 to TRBJ2-7; TRBD2 agrees at 9 bases. CDR1 is MNHNY, CDR2 SVGAGI, per germline (reference sequence). V gave up 6 bases and J gave up 0 bases; unmatched junction bases: 3. This CDR3 is 14 amino acids long. The CDR3 nucleotides are TGTGCCAGCAGACAGACTAGCGGCTCCTACGAGCAGTACTTC. Its protein is CASRQTSGSYEQYF.

V usage is TRBV5-8 and J usage is TRBJ2-5; no clear D. Germline-derived CDR1 and CDR2 are SGHTS and YDEGEE. The CDR3 totals 13 residues. V lost 2 bases and J 2 bases, leaving 7 bases between the germline ends. The DNA of the CDR3 is TGTGCCAGCAGCTTTCACCAGCAAGAGACCCAGTACTTC. Protein sequence: CASSFHQQETQYF.

The J gene is TRBJ1-4, the V gene TRBV3-1; D ambiguous. V gave up 0 bases and J gave up 0 bases, with 11 bases separating them. This CDR3 has 17 residues. CDR1 is LGHDT, CDR2 YNNKEL, per germline (reference sequence). For the CDR3, the DNA is TGTGCCAGCAGCCAAGAATTCTTCCGGGCAACTAATGAAAAACTGTTTTTT. Translated, it gives CASSQEFFRATNEKLFF.

The chain joins TRBV15 to TRBJ1-5; no definite D call. This CDR3 has 15 amino acids. With 0 bases removed from V and 1 base from J, the gap between germline ends came to 7 bases. Germline V lookup: CDR1 LNHNV, CDR2 YYDKDF (reference sequence). The CDR3 protein is CATSRDGESNQPQHF. The CDR3 coding sequence is TGTGCCACCAGCAGAGATGGTGAGAGCAATCAGCCCCAGCATTTT.

The V and J genes are TRBV15 and TRBJ1-3; D is perhaps TRBD1 (6 bases). The CDR3 runs 17 residues. V was clipped by 3 bases and J by 0 bases, with 15 bases between them. Germline V gene data show CDR1 as LNHNV and CDR2 as YYDKDF (reference sequence). In nucleotides, the CDR3 is TGTGCCACCAGCAGCCAGGACAGATCCTTCTCTGGAAACACCATATATTTT. This encodes CATSSQDRSFSGNTIYF.

This sequence joins TRBV20-1 and TRBJ1-5, with D possibly being TRBD1 (5 bases). This CDR3 spans 16 amino acids. V was trimmed by 2 bases and J by 0 bases, leaving 14 bases between them. In germline, CDR1 is DFQATT, CDR2 SNEGSKA (reference sequence). The chain's CDR3 is CSARPGGAPSNQPQHF. In nucleotides, the CDR3 is TGCAGTGCTAGACCGGGTGGGGCACCTAGCAATCAGCCCCAGCATTTT.

The V and J genes are TRBV20-1 and TRBJ2-7, with D perhaps matching TRBD2 (6 bases). V was trimmed by 3 bases and J by 2 bases, leaving 11 bases between them. CDR1 DFQATT and CDR2 SNEGSKA come from the germline V gene (reference sequence). The CDR3 is 13 residues long. The CDR3 reads CSASGSPTYEQYF. CDR3 nucleotides: TGCAGTGCTAGCGGGAGCCCTACCTACGAGCAGTACTTC.

Only one count was recorded for this clonotype. This rearrangement joins TRBV12-3 or TRBV12-4 to TRBJ1-1; D is undetermined. The CDR3 is 14 amino acids. Trimming removed 8 bases at V and 6 bases at J, with 19 bases between. CDR3 amino acids: CASHLSGDSPEAFF. The CDR3 DNA is TGTGCCAGCCATCTGTCCGGGGATTCTCCTGAAGCTTTCTTT.

V usage is TRBV28 and J usage is TRBJ2-7, with D perhaps TRBD2 (6 bases). CDR1 is MDHEN and CDR2 is SYDVKM in the germline V gene. This CDR3 region has 14 residues. V was pared by 7 bases and J by 6 bases, with 19 bases between. The CDR3 is CASTRGLREIEQYF. The CDR3, as DNA: TGTGCCAGCACCCGGGGACTCAGGGAGATCGAGCAGTACTTC.

The chain has TRBV7-8 and TRBJ2-1; 11 bases line up with TRBD2. This CDR3 has 16 residues. The J segment lost 6 bases and the V segment lost 2 bases, leaving 6 bases of the junction unmatched. Germline V gene sequence: CDR1 SGHVS, CDR2 FQNEAQ. The CDR3 protein is CASSLQGLAGRNEQFF. The CDR3 DNA sequence: TGTGCCAGCAGCTTACAAGGACTAGCGGGCCGCAATGAGCAGTTCTTC.

This clonotype was recorded only once. The V and J genes are TRBV7-3 and TRBJ2-5; D remains unclear. This CDR3 contains 14 residues. V was pared by 4 bases and J by 5 bases, with 14 bases between. Germline V gene lookup returns CDR1 SGHTA and CDR2 FQGTGA. CDR3 nucleotide sequence: TGTGCCAGCAGCTCGGACGGGTCCGGGGAGACCCAGTACTTC. Its translation: CASSSDGSGETQYF. The whole variable domain, filled in from reference TRBV7-3 and TRBJ2-5, reads GAGVSQTPSNKVTEKGKYVELRCDPISGHTALYWYRQSLGQGPEFLIYFQGTGAADDSGLPNDRFFAVRPEGSVSTLKIQRTERGDSAVYLCASSSDGSGETQYFGPGTRLLVL.

The V and J genes are TRBV9 and TRBJ2-7, with TRBD2 matching 7 bases. The V gene end was trimmed by 7 bases and the J gene end by 4 bases; junction bases not matched to a gene: 2. From germline, CDR1 is SGDLS and CDR2 YYNGEE. This CDR3 has 11 amino acids. CDR3 nucleotide sequence: TGTGCCAGCGGGGGGGGTTACGAGCAGTACTTC. This codes for CASGGGYEQYF. Using reference TRBV9 and TRBJ2-7 for the parts outside the CDR3, the full variable domain is DSGVTQTPKHLITATGQRVTLRCSPRSGDLSVYWYQQSLDQGLQFLIQYYNGEERAKGNILERFSAQQFPDLHSELNLSSLELGDSALYFCASGGGYEQYFGPGTRLTVT.

The V gene is TRBV6-1, the J gene TRBJ2-7; D is possibly TRBD2 (6 bases). Germline-derived CDR1 and CDR2 are MNHNS and SASEGT. The length of the CDR3 is 15 residues. Trimming stripped 4 bases from V and 6 bases from J, with 19 bases between. DNA of the CDR3: TGTGCCAGCAGTGCTGCGACGGGAGACCGAATCGAGCAGTACTTC. Translated, it gives CASSAATGDRIEQYF.

The V call is TRBV5-1, the J call TRBJ1-4; no firm D call. Deletions cut 0 bases from V and 8 bases from J, with 8 bases between. The CDR3 consists of 13 residues. Looked up from germline, CDR1 is SGHRS and CDR2 is YFSETQ. DNA for the CDR3: TGCGCCAGCAGCTTGGAATTAGGGGAAAAACTGTTTTTT. Its protein product is CASSLELGEKLFF.

The CDR3 DNA is TGTGCCAGCAGCCTCTCGGGGGCGGGAGGGAACACAGATACGCAGTATTTT. Its protein product is CASSLSGAGGNTDTQYF. This sequence joins TRBV9 and TRBJ2-3; 9 bases align to TRBD2. V gave up 4 bases and J gave up 2 bases; unmatched junction bases: 11. Germline lookup yields CDR1 SGDLS and CDR2 YYNGEE. The CDR3 extends over 17 amino acids.

This rearrangement joins TRBV5-1 to TRBJ1-2; TRBD1 matches at 7 bases. The germline V gene has CDR1 SGHRS and CDR2 YFSETQ. Trimming removed 4 bases from V and 8 bases from J; junction bases left unmatched: 5. The CDR3 is 12 amino acids. CDR3 in amino acids: CASSTTGVGYTF. Written as DNA, the CDR3 is TGCGCCAGCAGCACAACAGGGGTGGGCTACACCTTC.

The chain links TRBV4-1 to TRBJ2-2; 11 nucleotides match TRBD2. The CDR3 is 18 amino acids. Germline trimming cut 3 bases from V and 4 bases from J; bases unmatched to any gene: 10. The germline CDR1 and CDR2 sequences are MGHRA and YSYEKL. For the CDR3, the DNA is TGCGCCAGCAGCCAGGAGCTAGCGGGAGGCCGTGGCACCGGGGAGCTGTTTTTT. Amino acid sequence: CASSQELAGGRGTGELFF.

V is TRBV15 and J is TRBJ1-2; maybe TRBD1 (5 bases). Germline-derived CDR1 and CDR2 are LNHNV and YYDKDF (reference sequence). The CDR3 runs 16 residues. Trimming left V 2 bases short and J 3 bases short, with 16 bases between. The chain's CDR3 is CATSRTLGVLDYGYTF. In DNA form, the CDR3 reads TGTGCCACCAGCAGAACCTTAGGGGTCTTGGACTATGGCTACACCTTC.

The chain is built from TRBV5-6 and TRBJ2-7; tentative D call: TRBD2 (6 bases). This CDR3 has 15 amino acids. V was cut by 4 bases and J by 2 bases, with 16 bases left in between. Germline V gives CDR1 SGHDT, CDR2 YYEEEE. Written as DNA, the CDR3 is TGTGCCAGCAGCAGTCCGTGGGGGGACCCCTACGAGCAGTACTTC. Translated: CASSSPWGDPYEQYF.

This chain uses TRBV7-9 with TRBJ2-1; TRBD2 matches 9 bases. The V gene's germline CDR1 is SEHNR and CDR2 FQNEAQ (reference sequence). With 7 bases clipped from V and 9 bases from J, the junction kept 19 bases outside the gene matches. The CDR3 is 17 amino acids. The chain's CDR3 is CASTNGPSGNGSGEQFF. The CDR3 coding sequence is TGTGCCAGCACCAACGGTCCTAGCGGGAACGGGTCAGGTGAGCAGTTCTTC.

The J gene is TRBJ1-2, the V gene TRBV10-3; 8 bases map to TRBD1. Trimming took 10 bases from V and 8 from J; bases not matched to a gene: 6. The CDR3 is 11 amino acids. CDR1 is ENHRY and CDR2 is SYGVKD in the germline V gene. Here the CDR3 DNA reads TGTGCCACCTCGGACAGGGAAGGCTACACCTTC. Its protein is CATSDREGYTF.

The chain uses TRBV9 and TRBJ2-2; D gene unclear. Trimming removed 1 base at V and 5 bases at J, with 9 bases between. Looked up from germline, CDR1 is SGDLS and CDR2 is YYNGEE. The CDR3 has 14 amino acids. The CDR3 protein is CASSVLSGTGELFF. DNA of the CDR3: TGTGCCAGCAGCGTATTATCCGGAACCGGGGAGCTGTTTTTT.

The chain is built from TRBV6-5 and TRBJ1-5; TRBD1 aligns across 8 bases. The CDR3 runs 13 residues. CDR1 is MNHEY, CDR2 SVGAGI, per germline. Trimming removed 8 bases from V and 4 bases from J; junction bases left unmatched: 4. The CDR3 DNA reads TGTGCCAGCCAGGGGGCGGCAAATCAGCCCCAGCATTTT. Its protein product is CASQGAANQPQHF.

This CDR3 is CASSQGLFGFGARGEQFF. DNA of the CDR3: TGCGCCAGCAGCCAAGGGCTGTTTGGGTTCGGGGCAAGGGGTGAGCAGTTCTTC. This rearrangement joins TRBV4-1 to TRBJ2-1; D may be TRBD1 or TRBD2 (5 bases each). CDR3 length: 18 residues. V lost 1 base and J 9 bases, leaving 25 bases between the germline ends. Germline-derived CDR1 and CDR2 are MGHRA and YSYEKL.

This chain uses TRBV6-7 with TRBJ1-1, with no clear D. TRBV6-7 qualifies as an ORF whose function is uncertain. The CDR3 loop spans 14 amino acids. V lost 7 bases, J lost 0 bases, and 12 bases lay in between. DNA of the CDR3: TGTGCCAGCACCCATAGAGGGCTGAACACTGAAGCTTTCTTT. Its translation is CASTHRGLNTEAFF.

The V and J genes are TRBV3-1 and TRBJ2-7; D call uncertain. V was shortened by 0 bases and J by 11 bases, with 14 bases between the two germline ends. Germline assignment: CDR1 LGHDT and CDR2 YNNKEL (reference sequence). The CDR3 has 13 residues. CDR3 coding DNA: TGTGCCAGCAGCCAAGATCACGGCCGGAGCGAGTACTTC. Its translation: CASSQDHGRSEYF.

This sequence joins TRBV5-1 and TRBJ2-1; D gene unclear. The germline V gene has CDR1 SGHRS and CDR2 YFSETQ. Deletions cut 4 bases from V and 8 bases from J, with 13 bases between. CDR3 length: 13 residues. The CDR3 sequence is CASSPEWYDEQFF. In DNA form, the CDR3 reads TGCGCCAGCAGCCCGGAGTGGTATGATGAGCAGTTCTTC.

The CDR3 loop is CASSSGVRSPLHF. The CDR3 DNA reads TGTGCCAGCAGTTCCGGCGTTAGATCACCCCTCCACTTT. The chain has TRBV27 and TRBJ1-6; D gene unclear. Germline V gene lookup returns CDR1 MNHEY and CDR2 SMNVEV (reference sequence). The CDR3 is 13 amino acids. V was trimmed by 4 bases and J by 10 bases, leaving 11 bases between them.

This clonotype was seen once. This chain joins TRBV28 and TRBJ2-1; a weak D match, TRBD2 (5 bases). V lost 1 base, J lost 8 bases, and 24 bases lay in between. Germline lookup yields CDR1 MDHEN and CDR2 SYDVKM. The CDR3 spans 18 residues. Here the CDR3 reads CASSLYLDLKLYKHEQFF. The CDR3 bases are TGTGCCAGCAGTTTATATTTGGACTTGAAACTATATAAACATGAGCAGTTCTTC.